This T cell receptor beta chain was sequenced during a study of CD8+ T cells in alopecia areata. There are a few counts of this clone. Germline V gives CDR1 GTSNPN, CDR2 SVGIG (reference sequence). V lost 0 bases and J lost 7; bases outside the gene matches: 8. The CDR3 length is 15 residues. After isolation, RNA underwent reverse transcription to generate cDNA as the sequencing template. The method was immunoSEQ multiplex PCR; TCRdb's version includes in-frame clones alone and lacks a portion of them. The data contain 150,000 to 200,000 clones, about 63% of them seen just once; the ten biggest clones take up 1.7%.

The V and J genes are TRBV30 and TRBJ2-1; TRBD1 matches at 8 bases. This TCR derives from a human donor with alopecia areata. The sample was CD4+ T cells sorted from blood, taken at week 0. This CDR3 reads CAWSVSGGWRNEQFF. In nucleotides, the CDR3 is TGTGCCTGGAGTGTTTCAGGGGGCTGGCGGAATGAGCAGTTCTTC.